Following are 29 T cell receptor beta chains from one sample sequenced in a study of technical replicates of blood from several donors. Assay: immunoSEQ multiplex PCR; the TCRdb copy retains only in-frame clones and omits some. Of under 90,000 clones in the sample, about 96% were seen once. The sequenced sample was T cells isolated from PBMCs. The receptors originated from a human donor in good health.

For the CDR3, the DNA is TGTGCCAGCGGGGACAGGGGGAGGGGCACTGAAGCTTTCTTT. This codes for CASGDRGRGTEAFF. The chain couples TRBV19 to TRBJ1-1, with 11 nucleotides matching TRBD1. Germline trimming cut 9 bases from V and 4 bases from J; bases unmatched to any gene: 7. The CDR3 covers 14 residues. The germline V gene has CDR1 LNHDA and CDR2 SQIVND (reference sequence).

This clone was counted a single time. CDR3 sequence: CASSSSGYTDTQYF. For the CDR3, the DNA is TGTGCCAGCAGTTCTAGCGGTTACACAGATACGCAGTATTTT. The chain combines TRBV6-5 with TRBJ2-3; 7 nucleotides align to TRBD2. CDR1 MNHEY and CDR2 SVGAGI come from the germline V gene. After removal of 4 bases from V and 2 bases from J, the junction contained 3 bases not matched to a gene. This CDR3 spans 14 amino acids.

V usage is TRBV10-2 and J usage is TRBJ2-6; D remains unclear. Germline V gene data show CDR1 as WSHSY and CDR2 as SAAADI. The CDR3 covers 16 residues. Trimming took off 3 bases at V and 0 bases at J, with 9 bases between the two ends. The CDR3 region has the DNA TGCGCCAGCAGTGACCCATCTATCTCTGGGGCCAACGTCCTGACTTTC. Its protein product is CASSDPSISGANVLTF.

V is TRBV15 and J is TRBJ2-6; D might be TRBD1 (7 bases). With 4 bases removed from V and 1 base from J, the gap between germline ends came to 11 bases. The CDR3 consists of 16 residues. Germline-derived CDR1 and CDR2 are LNHNV and YYDKDF (reference sequence). CDR3 sequence: CATSTRGDSGANVLTF. The CDR3 nucleotides read TGTGCCACCAGCACCAGGGGGGATTCTGGGGCCAACGTCCTGACTTTC.

The V call is TRBV10-3, the J call TRBJ2-3; a possible D gene is TRBD1 (6 bases). V was clipped by 7 bases and J by 2 bases, with 16 bases between them. This CDR3 comprises 15 residues. Germline-derived CDR1 and CDR2 are ENHRY and SYGVKD. CDR3 loop: CAITDSLLNTDTQYF. The CDR3 DNA sequence: TGTGCCATCACGGACAGCCTACTGAACACAGATACGCAGTATTTT.

This chain links TRBV7-3 with TRBJ1-1, with D possibly matching TRBD1 (5 bases). This CDR3 has 14 amino acids. Germline V gene lookup returns CDR1 SGHTA and CDR2 FQGTGA. V was clipped by 5 bases and J by 1 base, with 11 bases between them. The CDR3 sequence is CASSQSRGNTEAFF. DNA of the CDR3: TGTGCCAGCAGCCAATCAAGGGGGAACACTGAAGCTTTCTTT.

This clone has only one observation. This sequence joins TRBV14 and TRBJ2-7; D gene ambiguous. CDR1 and CDR2 (germline): SGHDN, FVKESK. Between the trimmed V and J ends, which lost 3 bases and 1 base, there was a span of 4 bases. This CDR3 is built from 12 residues. In DNA, the CDR3 is TGTGCCAGCAGCCATAGTTCCTACGAGCAGTACTTC. Translated: CASSHSSYEQYF.

This chain links TRBV27 with TRBJ2-1, with 7 bases matching TRBD2. Trimming took 1 base from V and 5 from J; bases not matched to a gene: 8. This CDR3 comprises 16 residues. Per the germline V gene, CDR1 is MNHEY and CDR2 is SMNVEV (reference sequence). The CDR3: CASSLYNGGRHNEQFF. The DNA for the CDR3 is TGTGCCAGCAGTTTATATAATGGCGGGAGACACAATGAGCAGTTCTTC.

Written as DNA, the CDR3 is TGTGCCAGCAGCTTAGAGAGTGGGCGAAAAAACATTCAGTACTTC. Its protein is CASSLESGRKNIQYF. The V gene is TRBV7-6, the J gene TRBJ2-4; D gene ambiguous. Deletions cut 1 base from V and 4 bases from J, with 11 bases between. Per germline, CDR1 SGHVS and CDR2 FNYEAQ. This CDR3 has 15 amino acids. The full variable domain, with the rest looked up from reference TRBV7-6 and TRBJ2-4, is GAGVSQSPRYKVTKRGQDVALRCDPISGHVSLYWYRQALGQGPEFLTYFNYEAQQDKSGLPNDRFSAERPEGSISTLTIQRTEQRDSAMYRCASSLESGRKNIQYFGAGTRLSVL.

The rearrangement links TRBV4-2 to TRBJ2-7, with 8 bases identical to TRBD1. CDR3 size: 14 residues. From germline, CDR1 is LGHNA and CDR2 YNFKEQ. With V trimmed by 4 bases and J by 5 bases, 7 bases remained unmatched. The CDR3 DNA sequence: TGTGCCAGCAGCCCCGGACAGGGATGGGACGAGCAGTACTTC. This translates into CASSPGQGWDEQYF.

This chain uses TRBV7-6 with TRBJ2-7, with 10 bases that match TRBD2. Trimming took 4 bases from V and 2 from J; bases not matched to a gene: 8. This CDR3 comprises 16 residues. CDR1 and CDR2 (germline): SGHVS, FNYEAQ. CDR3 residues: CASSSGLAVITYEQYF. The CDR3 DNA reads TGTGCCAGCAGCTCCGGACTAGCGGTGATAACCTACGAGCAGTACTTC. The full variable domain, its missing parts supplied by reference TRBV7-6 and TRBJ2-7, is GAGVSQSPRYKVTKRGQDVALRCDPISGHVSLYWYRQALGQGPEFLTYFNYEAQQDKSGLPNDRFSAERPEGSISTLTIQRTEQRDSAMYRCASSSGLAVITYEQYFGPGTRLTVT.

The chain combines TRBV5-1 with TRBJ2-7; D is possibly TRBD1 (6 bases). The germline CDR1 and CDR2 sequences are SGHRS and YFSETQ. This CDR3 comprises 15 residues. The V end was cut by 0 bases, the J end by 3 bases, with 13 bases between. CDR3 in DNA: TGCGCCAGCAGCTTGGGGGGGCGGTGGGACTACGAGCAGTACTTC. This sequence encodes CASSLGGRWDYEQYF. Full variable domain (rest looked up from reference TRBV5-1 and TRBJ2-7): KAGVTQTPRYLIKTRGQQVTLSCSPISGHRSVSWYQQTPGQGLQFLFEYFSETQRNKGNFPGRFSGRQFSNSRSEMNVSTLELGDSALYLCASSLGGRWDYEQYFGPGTRLTVT.

This clone was detected only once. The V call is TRBV18, the J call TRBJ1-1, with D hard to call. Germline assignment: CDR1 KGHSH and CDR2 LQKENI. The CDR3 totals 14 residues. Trimming stripped 3 bases from V and 0 bases from J, with 8 bases between. For the CDR3, the DNA is TGTGCCAGCTCACCGTCCGGGGTGAACACTGAAGCTTTCTTT. Residues: CASSPSGVNTEAFF.

The chain links TRBV2 to TRBJ1-2, with 7 bases that match TRBD1. Germline CDR1 reads SNHLY; CDR2 reads FYNNEI. There are 15 residues in the CDR3. Losses at the gene ends were 4 bases for V and 5 bases for J; bases not matched to a gene: 10. This CDR3 is CASSVTRQGLYGYTF. The CDR3 coding sequence is TGTGCCAGCAGTGTTACCCGACAGGGACTTTATGGCTACACCTTC.

The chain's CDR3 is CAWRRGQGFEKLFF. The CDR3 DNA follows: TGTGCCTGGAGGAGGGGGCAGGGCTTTGAAAAACTGTTTTTT. The V call is TRBV30, the J call TRBJ1-4, with TRBD1 identical over 7 bases. V shed 3 bases, J shed 7 bases, and the junction held 8 bases outside the gene matches. The CDR3 length is 14 residues. The germline gives CDR1 GTSNPN, CDR2 SVGIG (reference sequence).

The chain joins TRBV28 to TRBJ2-5, with D maybe TRBD2 (6 bases). The V and J ends lost 3 bases and 4 bases respectively, with 12 bases between them. CDR1 is MDHEN, CDR2 SYDVKM, per germline. The CDR3 extends over 14 amino acids. The CDR3 reads CASSFPGGSETQYF. CDR3 nucleotides: TGTGCCAGCAGTTTCCCAGGAGGGTCAGAGACCCAGTACTTC.

The chain is built from TRBV27 and TRBJ2-1; 12 nucleotides align to TRBD2. V was clipped by 3 bases and J by 10 bases; unmatched bases: 19. Germline CDR1 MNHEY, CDR2 SMNVEV (reference sequence). The CDR3 is 19 residues long. The CDR3 sequence is CASSLPTGRLAGEVREQFF. DNA for the CDR3: TGTGCCAGCAGTTTGCCGACAGGGCGACTAGCGGGAGAGGTTAGGGAGCAGTTCTTC.

This rearrangement joins TRBV4-1 to TRBJ2-5; unclear D gene. The CDR3 sequence is 11 residues long. Germline V gene sequence: CDR1 MGHRA, CDR2 YSYEKL. V was pared by 5 bases and J by 3 bases, with 4 bases between. CDR3 region: CASSYKETQYF. Written as DNA, the CDR3 is TGCGCCAGCAGCTACAAAGAGACCCAGTACTTC.

In this sample, this clone turned up once. The gene calls are TRBV11-3 and TRBJ1-1; TRBD1 is a possible D gene (5 bases). CDR3 length: 13 residues. From germline, CDR1 is SGHNT and CDR2 YENEEA. Trimming pared 2 bases from V and 3 bases from J, leaving 7 bases between. CDR3 DNA: TGTGCCAGCAGCTTAACAGGACACACTGAAGCTTTCTTT. It specifies CASSLTGHTEAFF.

This chain joins TRBV19 and TRBJ1-5; no clear D gene. CDR1 and CDR2 (germline): LNHDA, SQIVND (reference sequence). Trimming shortened V by 8 bases and J by 0 bases, and 11 bases separated the two germline ends. The CDR3 contains 14 residues. CDR3 sequence: CASFTEYSNQPQHF. CDR3 DNA sequence: TGTGCCAGTTTCACAGAGTATAGCAATCAGCCCCAGCATTTT.

The chain couples TRBV7-9 to TRBJ1-1; TRBD1 matches 8 bases. CDR1 is SEHNR and CDR2 is FQNEAQ in the germline V gene (reference sequence). V gave up 6 bases and J gave up 0 bases; unmatched junction bases: 3. The CDR3 contains 14 residues. CDR3: CASRAGGLNTEAFF. CDR3 nucleotides: TGTGCCAGCAGGGCAGGGGGCTTGAACACTGAAGCTTTCTTT. Complete variable domain (other parts from reference TRBV7-9 and TRBJ1-1): DTGVSQNPRHKITKRGQNVTFRCDPISEHNRLYWYRQTLGQGPEFLTYFQNEAQLEKSRLLSDRFSAERPKGSFSTLEIQRTEQGDSAMYLCASRAGGLNTEAFFGQGTRLTVV.

This clone appeared a single time. This chain joins TRBV6-1 and TRBJ2-7; D may be TRBD2 (6 bases). Germline loops: CDR1 MNHNS, CDR2 SASEGT. The CDR3 is 18 amino acids. The ends were cut back, 1 base at V and 2 bases at J, with 21 bases in the middle. The CDR3 is CASSEDLGGSGLTYEQYF. The CDR3 DNA reads TGTGCCAGCAGTGAAGATCTCGGTGGTAGCGGCCTAACCTACGAGCAGTACTTC.

This rearrangement joins TRBV5-1 to TRBJ2-7, with 8 bases lining up with TRBD1. The J segment lost 7 bases and the V segment lost 2 bases, leaving 8 bases of the junction unmatched. This CDR3 spans 14 amino acids. From germline, CDR1 is SGHRS and CDR2 YFSETQ. DNA of the CDR3: TGCGCCAGCAGCTTCACGCAGGGGGCGCGGGAGCAGTACTTC. It translates to CASSFTQGAREQYF.

The chain combines TRBV7-9 with TRBJ2-1; 15 positions match TRBD2. V was pared by 1 base and J by 4 bases, with 8 bases of the junction left unmatched. There are 19 residues in the CDR3. Germline CDR1 reads SEHNR; CDR2 reads FQNEAQ (reference sequence). CDR3 amino acids: CASSLGGLAGGDKYNEQFF. Here the CDR3 DNA reads TGTGCCAGCAGCTTAGGTGGACTAGCGGGAGGGGACAAATACAATGAGCAGTTCTTC.

This clone was detected once. The V call is TRBV11-2, the J call TRBJ2-1; 9 nucleotides line up with TRBD2. CDR3 length: 15 amino acids. The germline V gene encodes CDR1 SGHAT and CDR2 FQNNGV. Trimming cost V 5 bases and J 9 bases; bases outside gene matches: 11. The DNA of the CDR3 is TGTGCCAGCAGCCCCAGGGCGGGGGGGATTGGTGAGCAGTTCTTC. It is translated as CASSPRAGGIGEQFF.

This chain links TRBV27 with TRBJ1-5, with D perhaps matching TRBD1 (6 bases). This CDR3 spans 13 amino acids. The V gene's germline CDR1 is MNHEY and CDR2 SMNVEV (reference sequence). V lost 6 bases and J 4 bases, leaving 10 bases between the germline ends. The DNA for the CDR3 is TGTGCCAGCAGCCCTCAGGGGAATCAGCCCCAGCATTTT. Protein: CASSPQGNQPQHF.

This chain joins TRBV11-3 and TRBJ2-2; the match to TRBD1 covers 9 bases. CDR1 and CDR2 (germline): SGHNT, YENEEA. Trimming took 5 bases from V and 8 from J; bases not matched to a gene: 9. The CDR3 is 15 amino acids. As DNA, the CDR3 is TGTGCCAGCAGCAACACCGGGACAGGGTCGGGGGAGCTGTTTTTT. This codes for CASSNTGTGSGELFF.

V usage is TRBV27 and J usage is TRBJ1-2; maybe TRBD1 (6 bases). The CDR3 loop spans 14 amino acids. The V end lost 0 bases, the J end lost 6 bases, and 11 bases lay between the germline ends. In germline, CDR1 is MNHEY, CDR2 SMNVEV (reference sequence). In DNA form, the CDR3 reads TGTGCCAGCAGTTTATCACCCAGGGGAGATGGCTACACCTTC. Translating gives CASSLSPRGDGYTF.

The V and J genes are TRBV11-2 and TRBJ1-1; 7 nucleotides agree with TRBD1. The length of the CDR3 is 14 residues. From germline, CDR1 is SGHAT and CDR2 FQNNGV. J lost 6 bases, V lost 3 bases, and 7 bases had no gene match. The CDR3 protein is CASSFTGVGAEAFF. DNA of the CDR3: TGTGCCAGCAGCTTTACAGGGGTTGGGGCTGAAGCTTTCTTT.